These 9 T cell receptor beta chains were sequenced from one sample in a study of T-cell memory formation after mild COVID-19. TCRdb itself ran the 5' RACE reads through MiXCR, one entry per CDR3 protein. The table has under 400,000 distinct CDR3 sequences, 25% to 30% seen once. Sequencing used PBMCs or a T cell subset sorted from them (not recorded which). The receptors derive from an adult woman who had mild COVID-19 (a few samples of this study predate the infection). Cell type and time point are not known.

This clonotype was recorded a few times. CDR3 nucleotide sequence: TGTGCCAGCAGTTTATCGGGGCTGAACACTGAAGCTTTCTTT. Translated: CASSLSGLNTEAFF. The rearrangement links TRBV12-3 or TRBV12-4 to TRBJ1-1; TRBD1 is a possible D gene (5 bases). Trimming removed 2 bases at V and 0 bases at J, with 7 bases between. The CDR3 is 14 amino acids.

This clonotype was seen more than once but under ten times. The rearrangement joins TRBV10-3 to TRBJ2-1, with D uncertain. The CDR3 runs 16 residues. The germline V and J ends were trimmed by 1 base and 2 bases, with 12 bases remaining between them. Germline CDR1 ENHRY, CDR2 SYGVKD. The chain's CDR3 is CAISEFIDLTYNEQFF. DNA of the CDR3: TGTGCCATCAGTGAGTTTATCGATCTGACCTACAATGAGCAGTTCTTC.

This clonotype was observed a few times. The V gene is TRBV4-1, the J gene TRBJ1-1; no clear D. The CDR3 runs 15 residues. The ends were cut back, 4 bases at V and 5 bases at J, with 17 bases in the middle. The germline V gene encodes CDR1 MGHRA and CDR2 YSYEKL. The CDR3 is CASSPEMGSWTEAFF. CDR3 nucleotides: TGCGCCAGCAGCCCTGAGATGGGGAGTTGGACTGAAGCTTTCTTT.

The rearrangement links TRBV3-1 to TRBJ1-1, with unresolved D. The CDR3 sequence is 12 residues long. Trimming took 2 bases from V and 4 from J, leaving 5 bases between them. The germline gives CDR1 LGHDT, CDR2 YNNKEL (reference sequence). This chain's CDR3 is CASSQSITEAFF. The CDR3 coding sequence is TGTGCCAGCAGCCAATCAATCACTGAAGCTTTCTTT.

This clonotype was observed a few times. V usage is TRBV9 and J usage is TRBJ2-4; D is undetermined. The CDR3 is made up of 11 amino acids. Germline V gene sequence: CDR1 SGDLS, CDR2 YYNGEE. The germline V and J ends were trimmed by 3 bases and 6 bases, with 4 bases remaining between them. The CDR3 spells CASSEGNIQYF. The CDR3 nucleotides read TGTGCCAGCAGCGAGGGAAACATTCAGTACTTC. Using reference TRBV9 and TRBJ2-4 for the parts outside the CDR3, the full variable domain is DSGVTQTPKHLITATGQRVTLRCSPRSGDLSVYWYQQSLDQGLQFLIQYYNGEERAKGNILERFSAQQFPDLHSELNLSSLELGDSALYFCASSEGNIQYFGAGTRLSVL.

The CDR3 sequence is CASSAGQGFPRYEQYF. The CDR3 DNA reads TGTGCCAGCAGCGCGGGACAGGGGTTTCCCAGGTACGAGCAGTACTTC. The chain combines TRBV27 with TRBJ2-7; 10 nucleotides agree with TRBD1. The trim removed 6 bases at V and 4 bases at J, leaving 12 bases unmatched. Germline-derived CDR1 and CDR2 are MNHEY and SMNVEV (reference sequence). The CDR3 is 16 residues long.

A few counts support this clonotype. The chain uses TRBV29-1 and TRBJ2-3, with D possibly TRBD1 on 5 matching bases. V lost 5 bases to trimming and J lost 1 base, with 13 bases between them. Per the germline V gene, CDR1 is SQVTM and CDR2 is ANQGSEA. The CDR3 sequence is 14 residues long. In DNA, the CDR3 is TGCAGCGTTTTCGAAATGACAGGCACAGATACGCAGTATTTT. Protein product: CSVFEMTGTDTQYF.

V and J are TRBV7-9 and TRBJ2-2; D is perhaps TRBD1 or TRBD2 (5 bases each). Looked up from germline, CDR1 is SEHNR and CDR2 is FQNEAQ (reference sequence). This CDR3 comprises 19 residues. Trimming cost V 0 bases and J 6 bases, with 23 bases left between them. The chain's CDR3 is CASSLATIIRGAFAGELFF. The CDR3 bases are TGTGCCAGCAGCTTAGCTACTATAATTAGAGGGGCGTTCGCCGGGGAGCTGTTTTTT.

This clonotype appeared a few times. This chain uses TRBV9 with TRBJ2-7; a possible D gene is TRBD1 (5 bases). The germline CDR1 and CDR2 sequences are SGDLS and YYNGEE. The CDR3 loop spans 16 amino acids. V shed 4 bases and J shed 1 base, with 18 bases lying between them. CDR3 protein: CASSMRPQDPSYEQYF. In DNA, the CDR3 is TGTGCCAGCAGCATGAGACCACAGGACCCATCCTACGAGCAGTACTTC.